The 26 T cell receptor beta chains reported below all come from one sample, sequenced in a study of T cells in Graves' hyperthyroidism and ophthalmopathy. The TCR beta CDR3 regions underwent amplification using RNA transcripts as the source. Using the HTBI primer set, a first-round RT-PCR was run on the TCR CDR3. One entry per CDR3 protein, called by TCRdb with MiXCR from the multiplex PCR reads. The sample records roughly 520,000 distinct CDR3 sequences, roughly 25% being singletons. Sequenced material: blood. All receptors come from a woman aged 25-40 years with Graves' ophthalmopathy.

This clonotype showed up many times. V is TRBV12-3 or TRBV12-4 and J is TRBJ1-2; perhaps TRBD1 as D (6 bases). The V end was cut by 6 bases, the J end by 7 bases, with 15 bases between. The CDR3 sequence is 13 residues long. CDR3 nucleotide sequence: TGTGCCAGCAGCCAAGAGGGGGGACGTGGCTACACCTTC. Its protein product is CASSQEGGRGYTF.

V gene TRBV27 combines with J gene TRBJ2-5, with unresolved D. This CDR3 is built from 15 residues. Germline CDR1 is MNHEY and CDR2 is SMNVEV (reference sequence). Between the trimmed V and J ends, which lost 6 bases and 5 bases, there was a span of 19 bases. In DNA, the CDR3 is TGTGCCAGCAGCCGTAGACAAGGGATCGGGGAGACCCAGTACTTC. This sequence encodes CASSRRQGIGETQYF.

This clonotype occurred many times. The genes are TRBV19 and TRBJ2-7, with D possibly TRBD1 on 6 matching bases. The germline gives CDR1 LNHDA, CDR2 SQIVND (reference sequence). The V end was cut by 8 bases, the J end by 4 bases, with 15 bases between. This CDR3 is 13 amino acids long. The CDR3 protein is CASSGHGDYEQYF. The CDR3 DNA reads TGTGCCAGTTCGGGACATGGAGATTACGAGCAGTACTTC.

This clonotype was observed at least ten times. J is TRBJ1-2 and V is TRBV6-5, with no clear D. This CDR3 comprises 14 residues. CDR1 MNHEY and CDR2 SVGAGI come from the germline V gene. V shed 2 bases and J shed 4 bases, with 11 bases lying between them. CDR3 residues: CASSYDANRYGYTF. CDR3 nucleotide sequence: TGTGCCAGCAGTTACGACGCCAACCGCTATGGCTACACCTTC.

V usage is TRBV6-5 and J usage is TRBJ2-7, with a tentative D call TRBD1 (5 bases). V dropped 0 bases and J dropped 6 bases, with 15 bases sitting between them. Germline lookup yields CDR1 MNHEY and CDR2 SVGAGI. The CDR3 totals 15 residues. The CDR3, as DNA: TGTGCCAGCAGTTACTCAGGGCAGGGATTTTCCGAGCAGTACTTC. As protein: CASSYSGQGFSEQYF.

This clonotype came up many times. V is TRBV5-1 and J is TRBJ2-6; D call uncertain. CDR1 is SGHRS, CDR2 YFSETQ, per germline. The ends were cut back, 6 bases at V and 2 bases at J, with 15 bases in the middle. This CDR3 is built from 16 residues. This chain's CDR3 is CASKGIPAPGANVLTF. In DNA, the CDR3 is TGCGCCAGCAAGGGTATTCCAGCACCTGGGGCCAACGTCCTGACTTTC.

This clonotype has a count of ten or more. V and J are TRBV9 and TRBJ1-6; D unclear. CDR1 is SGDLS, CDR2 YYNGEE, per germline. V was trimmed by 0 bases and J by 13 bases, leaving 11 bases between them. The CDR3 runs to 13 residues. CDR3 sequence reads: CASSVGSGRPLHF. CDR3 in DNA: TGTGCCAGCAGCGTAGGCTCCGGTAGGCCCCTCCACTTT.

CDR3 nucleotides: TGTGCCAGCAGTGAGCGGGAGATTTACGAGCAGTACTTC. Translation: CASSEREIYEQYF. The chain is built from TRBV6-1 and TRBJ2-7, with 7 bases lining up with TRBD2. Trimming cost V 3 bases and J 4 bases; bases outside gene matches: 3. Germline loops: CDR1 MNHNS, CDR2 SASEGT. The CDR3 is 13 amino acids.

The sample holds a few counts of this clonotype. The chain links TRBV9 to TRBJ1-5; 9 bases match TRBD1. The CDR3 runs 15 residues. Germline-derived CDR1 and CDR2 are SGDLS and YYNGEE. With 0 bases clipped from V and 4 bases from J, the junction kept 2 bases outside the gene matches. CDR3 sequence (DNA): TGTGCCAGCAGCGTAGGGACAGGGGATAATCAGCCCCAGCATTTT. It translates to CASSVGTGDNQPQHF.

This clonotype was counted a few times. The chain is built from TRBV19 and TRBJ1-5; unclear D gene. Germline-derived CDR1 and CDR2 are LNHDA and SQIVND (reference sequence). Trimming took off 7 bases at V and 0 bases at J, with 22 bases between the two ends. The CDR3 extends over 18 amino acids. Written as DNA, the CDR3 is TGTGCCAGTACCTTAGGCGGCAGTTTGTTTTATAGCAATCAGCCCCAGCATTTT. This translates into CASTLGGSLFYSNQPQHF.

This chain uses TRBV27 with TRBJ1-2; no definite D call. V lost 9 bases to trimming and J lost 3 bases, with 23 bases between them. The CDR3 is 16 residues long. Germline V gene sequence: CDR1 MNHEY, CDR2 SMNVEV (reference sequence). The CDR3 DNA reads as TGTGCCAGTCCTCCCCACGGGCAGCCTTTCGACTATGGCTACACCTTC. It specifies CASPPHGQPFDYGYTF.

This clonotype occurred a few times. This rearrangement joins TRBV5-1 to TRBJ1-4; maybe TRBD1 (6 bases). This CDR3 has 13 amino acids. The germline V and J ends were trimmed by 4 bases and 5 bases, with 9 bases remaining between them. CDR1 is SGHRS and CDR2 is YFSETQ in the germline V gene. CDR3 protein: CASSGGHNEKLFF. The CDR3 DNA reads as TGCGCCAGCAGCGGGGGACACAATGAAAAACTGTTTTTT. The full variable domain, with the rest looked up from reference TRBV5-1 and TRBJ1-4, is KAGVTQTPRYLIKTRGQQVTLSCSPISGHRSVSWYQQTPGQGLQFLFEYFSETQRNKGNFPGRFSGRQFSNSRSEMNVSTLELGDSALYLCASSGGHNEKLFFGSGTQLSVL.

This clonotype showed up many times. The chain joins TRBV6-2 or TRBV6-3 to TRBJ2-2; 8 nucleotides align to TRBD1. The CDR3 is 16 amino acids. Unmatched junction bases numbered 10, after V lost 6 bases and J lost 4 bases. Germline CDR1 and CDR2: MNHEY and SVGEGT. CDR3: CASRGRTGKSTGELFF. The CDR3 DNA reads as TGTGCCAGCAGGGGCAGGACAGGGAAGAGCACCGGGGAGCTGTTTTTT.

This clonotype was counted ten times or more. The chain employs TRBV7-8 and TRBJ2-7; 9 bases line up with TRBD1. Germline lookup yields CDR1 SGHVS and CDR2 FQNEAQ. This CDR3 is 15 amino acids long. The J segment lost 3 bases and the V segment lost 1 base, leaving 4 bases of the junction unmatched. The CDR3 protein is CASSLGWTGDYEQYF. CDR3 in DNA: TGTGCCAGCAGCTTAGGCTGGACAGGGGACTACGAGCAGTACTTC. The variable domain in full, completed from reference TRBV7-8 and TRBJ2-7, reads GAGVSQSPRYKVAKRGQDVALRCDPISGHVSLFWYQQALGQGPEFLTYFQNEAQLDKSGLPSDRFFAERPEGSVSTLKIQRTQQEDSAVYLCASSLGWTGDYEQYFGPGTRLTVT.

Worth noting for this clonotype: Its ends do not fully match the called genes, so a read error is possible. In DNA, the CDR3 is TGTTCCAGCAGCTTAGGGGTTGCCGGGGAGCTGTTTTTT. It translates to CSSSLGVAGELFF. The chain combines TRBV11-2 with TRBJ2-2; D is perhaps TRBD1 (5 bases). The length of the CDR3 is 13 residues. CDR1 is SGHAT and CDR2 is FQNNGV in the germline V gene.

For this clonotype: A much larger clone sits a single nucleotide away, making a read error possible. V usage is TRBV6-1 and J usage is TRBJ2-2, with TRBD2 identical over 9 bases. This CDR3 has 17 residues. Germline V gives CDR1 MNHNS, CDR2 SASEGT. CDR3 sequence reads: CASLQISGGGSAGELCF. DNA for the CDR3: TGTGCCAGCCTGCAGATTAGCGGGGGAGGGAGTGCCGGGGAGCTGTGTTTT.

On this clonotype itself: The junction does not match germline at one end; this may be a read error. The chain is built from TRBV6-5 and TRBJ2-5; 10 nucleotides match TRBD2. CDR1 MNHEY and CDR2 SVGAGI come from the germline V gene. This CDR3 is built from 14 residues. The CDR3 here is CASSYGLAGETEYF. CDR3 in DNA: TGTGCCAGCAGTTACGGCCTAGCGGGAGAGACCGAGTACTTC.

This clonotype appeared many times. The rearrangement links TRBV7-8 to TRBJ1-2, with 9 bases matching TRBD1. The trim removed 1 base at V and 7 bases at J, leaving 7 bases unmatched. Looked up from germline, CDR1 is SGHVS and CDR2 is FQNEAQ. The CDR3 length is 15 residues. Here the CDR3 DNA reads TGTGCCAGCAGCTTAGGGGGGACAGGGTATGGTGGCTACACCTTC. It translates to CASSLGGTGYGGYTF.

This clonotype came up a few times. The rearrangement links TRBV19 to TRBJ1-2; no clear D gene. CDR3 length equals 12 residues. With 3 bases removed from V and 7 bases from J, the gap between germline ends came to 9 bases. CDR1 and CDR2 (germline): LNHDA, SQIVND (reference sequence). CDR3 DNA sequence: TGTGCCAGTAGTATCAGGTCGGGTGGCTACACCTTC. Translating gives CASSIRSGGYTF.

V gene TRBV7-3 combines with J gene TRBJ2-7, with D unclear. This CDR3 spans 13 amino acids. Germline V gene data show CDR1 as SGHTA and CDR2 as FQGTGA. V lost 2 bases and J lost 3, with 8 bases in between. CDR3: CASSLSENYEQYF. CDR3 coding DNA: TGTGCCAGCAGCTTATCCGAGAACTACGAGCAGTACTTC.

The rearrangement joins TRBV20-1 to TRBJ2-5; 13 nucleotides match TRBD2. The V gene end was trimmed by 2 bases and the J gene end by 0 bases; junction bases not matched to a gene: 3. CDR3 length: 16 amino acids. Germline V lookup: CDR1 DFQATT, CDR2 SNEGSKA (reference sequence). The CDR3 loop reads CSARQLAGGNQETQYF. The CDR3 DNA reads TGCAGTGCTAGACAACTAGCGGGGGGGAACCAAGAGACCCAGTACTTC.

This clonotype was recorded many times. This chain links TRBV30 with TRBJ2-7; possible D gene TRBD2, 6 bases. V gave up 3 bases and J gave up 3 bases, with 15 bases separating them. The CDR3 has 14 residues. Germline V lookup: CDR1 GTSNPN, CDR2 SVGIG (reference sequence). For the CDR3, the DNA is TGTGCCTGGAGCGACGGGGGACTGAACTACGAGCAGTACTTC. Translating it yields CAWSDGGLNYEQYF.

This clonotype was seen ten or more times. The V call is TRBV20-1, the J call TRBJ2-3, with no clear D. V lost 3 bases to trimming and J lost 6 bases, with 13 bases between them. The CDR3 spans 13 residues. CDR1 is DFQATT, CDR2 SNEGSKA, per germline (reference sequence). The CDR3 is CSASFRLVDTQYF. Written as DNA, the CDR3 is TGCAGTGCTAGTTTTAGACTCGTGGATACGCAGTATTTT.

V and J are TRBV20-1 and TRBJ2-7, with 10 bases that match TRBD2. Germline values: CDR1 DFQATT, CDR2 SNEGSKA (reference sequence). V was pared by 5 bases and J by 2 bases, with 6 bases of the junction left unmatched. The CDR3 has 14 residues. This CDR3 is CSASRTSGPYEQYF. The DNA for the CDR3 is TGCAGTGCTTCCCGGACTAGCGGACCCTACGAGCAGTACTTC.

This clonotype was counted between two and nine times. The chain couples TRBV18 to TRBJ2-7; weak D call: TRBD1 (5 bases). Germline V lookup: CDR1 KGHSH, CDR2 LQKENI. V was trimmed by 1 base and J by 1 base, leaving 8 bases between them. This CDR3 comprises 14 residues. CDR3 bases: TGTGCCAGCTCACCACTACAGGAATCCTACGAGCAGTACTTC. Its protein is CASSPLQESYEQYF.

This clonotype was picked up many times. The V call is TRBV27, the J call TRBJ2-6; 9 bases agree with TRBD1. V was pared by 2 bases and J by 0 bases, with 11 bases of the junction left unmatched. Germline V gene sequence: CDR1 MNHEY, CDR2 SMNVEV (reference sequence). The CDR3 spans 20 residues. CDR3 amino acids: CASSLRPWGQGVSGANVLTF. In DNA form, the CDR3 reads TGTGCCAGCAGTTTAAGGCCATGGGGACAGGGAGTCTCTGGGGCCAACGTCCTGACTTTC.